This T cell receptor beta chain was found in a study of T cell responses to AZD1222 COVID-19 vaccine. Method: immunoSEQ multiplex PCR; TCRdb's copy keeps in-frame clones and lacks some. The repertoire holds about 160,000 clones, with roughly nine tenths as singletons. General observations from the study: Clonal diversity was possibly underestimated; the donors were predominantly white British and more often female. Spike as a whole was targeted by vaccine-associated CD4 TCRs, dominant at 160-218 and 743-854. Variant regions that are unmutated are reportedly the target of nearly half of spike-specific TCRs.

To note about this clone: What it recognizes is unknown.

V lost 3 bases, J lost 4 bases, and 4 bases stayed unmatched. Germline lookup yields CDR1 MNHEY and CDR2 SMNVEV (reference sequence). The CDR3 contains 16 residues. The TCR comes from an adult in good health. Specimen: peripheral blood, collected on day 0 of MenACWY control vaccination. The chain recombines TRBV27 with TRBJ2-2; 11 nucleotides agree with TRBD1. The CDR3, as DNA: TGTGCCAGCAGTTTCTCCGGGACAGGGGGCACCGGGGAGCTGTTTTTT. Translation gives CASSFSGTGGTGELFF.